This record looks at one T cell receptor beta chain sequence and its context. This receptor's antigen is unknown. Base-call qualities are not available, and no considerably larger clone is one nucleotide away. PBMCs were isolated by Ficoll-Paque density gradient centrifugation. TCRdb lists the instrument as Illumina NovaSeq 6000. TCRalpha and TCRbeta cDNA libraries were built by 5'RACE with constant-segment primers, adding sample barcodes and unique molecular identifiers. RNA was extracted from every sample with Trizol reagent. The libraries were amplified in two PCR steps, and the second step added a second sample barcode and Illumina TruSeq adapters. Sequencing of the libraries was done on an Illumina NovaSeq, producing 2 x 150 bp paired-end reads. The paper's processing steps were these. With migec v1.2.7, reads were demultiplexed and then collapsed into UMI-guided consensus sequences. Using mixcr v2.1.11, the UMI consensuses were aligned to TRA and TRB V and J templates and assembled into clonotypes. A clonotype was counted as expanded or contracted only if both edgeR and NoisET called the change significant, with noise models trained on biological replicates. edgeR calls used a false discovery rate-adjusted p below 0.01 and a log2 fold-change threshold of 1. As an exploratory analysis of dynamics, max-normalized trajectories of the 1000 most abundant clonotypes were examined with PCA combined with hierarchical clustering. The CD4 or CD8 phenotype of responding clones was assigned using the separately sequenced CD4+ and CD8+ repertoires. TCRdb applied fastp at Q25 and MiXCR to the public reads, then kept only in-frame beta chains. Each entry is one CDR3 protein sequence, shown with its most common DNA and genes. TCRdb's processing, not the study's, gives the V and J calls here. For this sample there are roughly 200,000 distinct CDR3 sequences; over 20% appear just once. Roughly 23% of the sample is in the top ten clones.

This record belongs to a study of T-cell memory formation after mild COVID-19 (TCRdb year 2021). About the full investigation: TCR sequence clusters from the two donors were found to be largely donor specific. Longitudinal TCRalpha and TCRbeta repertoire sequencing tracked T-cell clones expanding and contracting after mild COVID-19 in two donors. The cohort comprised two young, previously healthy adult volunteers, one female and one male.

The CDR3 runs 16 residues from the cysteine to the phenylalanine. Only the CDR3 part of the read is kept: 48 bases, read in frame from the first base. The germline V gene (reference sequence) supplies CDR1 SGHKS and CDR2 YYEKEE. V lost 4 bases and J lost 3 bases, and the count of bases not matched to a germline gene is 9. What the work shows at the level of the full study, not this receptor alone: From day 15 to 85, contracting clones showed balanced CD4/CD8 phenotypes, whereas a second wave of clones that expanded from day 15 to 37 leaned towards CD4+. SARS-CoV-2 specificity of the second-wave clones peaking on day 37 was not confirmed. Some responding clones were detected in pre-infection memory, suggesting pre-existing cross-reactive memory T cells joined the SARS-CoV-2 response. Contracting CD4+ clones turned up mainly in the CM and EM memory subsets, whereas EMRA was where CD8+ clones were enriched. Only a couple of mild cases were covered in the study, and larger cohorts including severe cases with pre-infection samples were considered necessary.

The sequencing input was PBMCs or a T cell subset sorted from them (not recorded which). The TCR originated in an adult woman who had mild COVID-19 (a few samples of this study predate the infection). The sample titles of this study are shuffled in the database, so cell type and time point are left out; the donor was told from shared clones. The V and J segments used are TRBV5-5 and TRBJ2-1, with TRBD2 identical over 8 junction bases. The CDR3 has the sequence CASSGWREDLYNEQFF. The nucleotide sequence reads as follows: TGTGCCAGCAGCGGCTGGCGGGAGGACCTCTACAATGAGCAGTTCTTC.